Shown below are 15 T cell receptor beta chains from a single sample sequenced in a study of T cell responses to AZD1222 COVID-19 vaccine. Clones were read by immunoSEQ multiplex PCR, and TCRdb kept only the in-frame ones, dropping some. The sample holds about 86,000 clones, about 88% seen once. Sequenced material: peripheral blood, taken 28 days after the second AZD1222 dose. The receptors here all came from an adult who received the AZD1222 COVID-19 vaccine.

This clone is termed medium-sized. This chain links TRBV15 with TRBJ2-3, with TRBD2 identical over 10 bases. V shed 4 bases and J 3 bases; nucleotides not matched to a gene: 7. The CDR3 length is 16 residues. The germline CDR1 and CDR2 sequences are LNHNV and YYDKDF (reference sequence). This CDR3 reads CATSIASGSGTDTQYF. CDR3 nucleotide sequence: TGTGCCACCAGCATCGCTAGCGGGAGTGGGACAGATACGCAGTATTTT.

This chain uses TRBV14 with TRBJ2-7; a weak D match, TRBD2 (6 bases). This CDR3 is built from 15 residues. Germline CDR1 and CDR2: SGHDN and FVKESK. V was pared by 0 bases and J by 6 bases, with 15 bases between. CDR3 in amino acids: CASSQESRRVGEQYF. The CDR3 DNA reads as TGTGCCAGCAGCCAAGAGTCTAGGAGGGTCGGCGAGCAGTACTTC.

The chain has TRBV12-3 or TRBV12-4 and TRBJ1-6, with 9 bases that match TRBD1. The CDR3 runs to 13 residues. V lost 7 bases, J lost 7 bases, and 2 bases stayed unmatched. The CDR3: CASKGQGNSPLHF. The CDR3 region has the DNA TGTGCCAGCAAAGGACAGGGGAATTCACCCCTCCACTTT.

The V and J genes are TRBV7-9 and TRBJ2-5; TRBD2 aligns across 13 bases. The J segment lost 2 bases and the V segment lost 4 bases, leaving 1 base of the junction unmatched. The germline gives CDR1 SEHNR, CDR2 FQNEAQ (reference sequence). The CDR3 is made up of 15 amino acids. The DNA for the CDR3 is TGTGCCAGCAGCTGGACTAGCGGGAGACAAGAGACCCAGTACTTC. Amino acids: CASSWTSGRQETQYF.

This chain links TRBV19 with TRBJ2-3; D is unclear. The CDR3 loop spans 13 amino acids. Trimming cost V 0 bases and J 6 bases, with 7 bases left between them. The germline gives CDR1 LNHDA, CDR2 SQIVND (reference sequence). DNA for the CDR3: TGTGCCAGTAGTATAGAGCTCCGGGATACGCAGTATTTT. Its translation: CASSIELRDTQYF.

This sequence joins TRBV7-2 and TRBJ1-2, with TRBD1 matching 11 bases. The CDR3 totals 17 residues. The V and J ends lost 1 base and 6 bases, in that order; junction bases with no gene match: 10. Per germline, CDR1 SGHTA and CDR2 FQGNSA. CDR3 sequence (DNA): TGTGCCAGCAGCTTAGGGACTGGACAGGGGGCGGTAGATGGCTACACCTTC. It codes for CASSLGTGQGAVDGYTF.

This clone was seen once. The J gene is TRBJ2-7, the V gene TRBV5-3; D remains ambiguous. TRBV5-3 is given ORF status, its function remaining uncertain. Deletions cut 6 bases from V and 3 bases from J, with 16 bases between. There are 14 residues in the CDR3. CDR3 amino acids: CARKNPPKDYEQYF. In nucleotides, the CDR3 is TGTGCCAGAAAAAACCCCCCCAAAGACTACGAGCAGTACTTC.

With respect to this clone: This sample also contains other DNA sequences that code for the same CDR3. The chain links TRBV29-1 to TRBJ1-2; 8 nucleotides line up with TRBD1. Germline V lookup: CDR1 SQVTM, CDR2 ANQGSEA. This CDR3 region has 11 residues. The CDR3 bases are TGCAGTGTCGGACAGGGCTATGGCTACACCTTC. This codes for CSVGQGYGYTF. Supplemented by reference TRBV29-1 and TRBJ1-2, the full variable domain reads SAVISQKPSRDICQRGTSLTIQCQVDSQVTMMFWYRQQPGQSLTLIATANQGSEATYESGFVIDKFPISRPNLTFSTLTVSNMSPEDSSIYLCSVGQGYGYTFGSGTRLTVV.

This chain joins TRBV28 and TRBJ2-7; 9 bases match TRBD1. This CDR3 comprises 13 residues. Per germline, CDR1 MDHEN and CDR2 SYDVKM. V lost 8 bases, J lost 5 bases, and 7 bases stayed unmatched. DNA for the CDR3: TGTGCCAGCTCCCGGGACAGGGTTCACGAGCAGTACTTC. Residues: CASSRDRVHEQYF.

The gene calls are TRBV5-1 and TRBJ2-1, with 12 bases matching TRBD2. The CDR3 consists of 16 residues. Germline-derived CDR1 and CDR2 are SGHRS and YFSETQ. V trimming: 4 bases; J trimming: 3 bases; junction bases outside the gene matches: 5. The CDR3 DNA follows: TGCGCCAGCAGCCCATTGACTAGCGGGAGCTACAATGAGCAGTTCTTC. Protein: CASSPLTSGSYNEQFF.

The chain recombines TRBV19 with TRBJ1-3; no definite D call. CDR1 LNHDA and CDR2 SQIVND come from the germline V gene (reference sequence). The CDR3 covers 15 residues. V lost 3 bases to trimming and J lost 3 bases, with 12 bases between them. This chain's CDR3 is CASSMAGRIGNTIYF. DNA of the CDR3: TGTGCCAGTAGTATGGCGGGAAGGATTGGAAACACCATATATTTT.

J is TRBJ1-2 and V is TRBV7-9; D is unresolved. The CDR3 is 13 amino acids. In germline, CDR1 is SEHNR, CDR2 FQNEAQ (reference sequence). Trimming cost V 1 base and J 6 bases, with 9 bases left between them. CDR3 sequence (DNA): TGTGCCAGCAGCTTAGAAGGGCTTGATGGCTACACCTTC. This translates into CASSLEGLDGYTF.

In nucleotides, the CDR3 is TGTGCCAGCCGACACCTTCCGGGACAGATCACTGAAGCTTTCTTT. Its protein is CASRHLPGQITEAFF. The chain links TRBV19 to TRBJ1-1, with TRBD1 matching over 7 bases. V lost 9 bases to trimming and J lost 4 bases; unmatched junction nucleotides: 14. The germline V gene encodes CDR1 LNHDA and CDR2 SQIVND (reference sequence). The CDR3 covers 15 residues.

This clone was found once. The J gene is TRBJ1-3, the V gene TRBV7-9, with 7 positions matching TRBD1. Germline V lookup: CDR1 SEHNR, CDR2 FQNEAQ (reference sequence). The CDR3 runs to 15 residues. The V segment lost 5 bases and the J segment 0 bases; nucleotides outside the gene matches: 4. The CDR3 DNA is TGTGCCAGCAGCCCCGGGACAGACTCTGGAAACACCATATATTTT. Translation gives CASSPGTDSGNTIYF.

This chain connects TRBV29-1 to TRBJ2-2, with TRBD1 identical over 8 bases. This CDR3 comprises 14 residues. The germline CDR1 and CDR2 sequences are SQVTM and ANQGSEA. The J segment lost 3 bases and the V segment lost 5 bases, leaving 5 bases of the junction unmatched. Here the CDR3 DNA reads TGCAGCGTTCCCCGGACAGGGCACACCGGGGAGCTGTTTTTT. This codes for CSVPRTGHTGELFF.